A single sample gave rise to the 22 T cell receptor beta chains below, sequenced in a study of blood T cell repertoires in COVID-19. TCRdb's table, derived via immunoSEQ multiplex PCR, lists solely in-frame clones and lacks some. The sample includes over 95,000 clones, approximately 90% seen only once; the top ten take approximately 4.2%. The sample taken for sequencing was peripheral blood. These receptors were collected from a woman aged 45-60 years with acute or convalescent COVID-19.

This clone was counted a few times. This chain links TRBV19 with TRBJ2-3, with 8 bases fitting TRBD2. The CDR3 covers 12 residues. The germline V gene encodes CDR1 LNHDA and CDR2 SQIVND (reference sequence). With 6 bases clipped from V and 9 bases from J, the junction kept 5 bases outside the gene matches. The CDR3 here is CASRSGGLTQYF. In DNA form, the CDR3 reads TGTGCCAGTAGGAGCGGGGGCCTGACGCAGTATTTT.

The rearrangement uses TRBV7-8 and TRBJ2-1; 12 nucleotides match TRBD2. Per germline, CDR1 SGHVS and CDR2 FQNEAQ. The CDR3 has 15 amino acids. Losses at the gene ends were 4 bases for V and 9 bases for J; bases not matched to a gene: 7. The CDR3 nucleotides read TGTGCCAGCAGCTCCAATATGGGACTAGCGGGTGAGCAGTTCTTC. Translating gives CASSSNMGLAGEQFF.

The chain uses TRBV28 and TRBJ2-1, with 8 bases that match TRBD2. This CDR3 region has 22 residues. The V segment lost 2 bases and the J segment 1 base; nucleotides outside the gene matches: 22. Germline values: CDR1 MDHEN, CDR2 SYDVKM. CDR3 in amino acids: CASSLISMRLAPAEQSYNEQFF. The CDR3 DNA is TGTGCCAGCAGTTTAATATCGATGAGACTAGCGCCTGCCGAACAATCCTACAATGAGCAGTTCTTC. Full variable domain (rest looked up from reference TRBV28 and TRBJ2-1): DVKVTQSSRYLVKRTGEKVFLECVQDMDHENMFWYRQDPGLGLRLIYFSYDVKMKEKGDIPEGYSVSREKKERFSLILESASTNQTSMYLCASSLISMRLAPAEQSYNEQFFGPGTRLTVL.

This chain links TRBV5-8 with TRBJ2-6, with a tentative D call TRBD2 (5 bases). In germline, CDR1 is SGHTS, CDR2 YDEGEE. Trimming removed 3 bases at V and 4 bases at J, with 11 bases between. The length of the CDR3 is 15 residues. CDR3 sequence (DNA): TGTGCCAGCAGCTCGGACTTGGCCGGGGCCAACGTCCTGACTTTC. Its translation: CASSSDLAGANVLTF. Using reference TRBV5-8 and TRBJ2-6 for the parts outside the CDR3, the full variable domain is EAGVTQSPTHLIKTRGQQATLRCSPISGHTSVYWYQQALGLGLQFLLWYDEGEERNRGNFPPRFSGRQFPNYSSELNVNALELEDSALYLCASSSDLAGANVLTFGAGSRLTVL.

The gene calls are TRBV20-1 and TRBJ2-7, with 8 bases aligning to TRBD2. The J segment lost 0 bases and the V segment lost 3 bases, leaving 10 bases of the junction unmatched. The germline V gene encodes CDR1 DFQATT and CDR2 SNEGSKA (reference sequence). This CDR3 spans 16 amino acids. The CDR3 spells CSASSRGGLGSYEQYF. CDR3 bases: TGCAGTGCTAGTAGCCGGGGGGGGTTGGGCTCCTACGAGCAGTACTTC.

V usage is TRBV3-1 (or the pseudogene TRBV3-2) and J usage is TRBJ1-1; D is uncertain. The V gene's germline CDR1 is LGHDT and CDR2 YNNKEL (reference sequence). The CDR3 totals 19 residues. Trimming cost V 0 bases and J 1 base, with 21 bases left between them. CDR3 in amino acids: CASSQEVTAGALWNTEAFF. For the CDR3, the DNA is TGTGCCAGCAGCCAAGAGGTTACGGCAGGTGCCCTTTGGAACACTGAAGCTTTCTTT.

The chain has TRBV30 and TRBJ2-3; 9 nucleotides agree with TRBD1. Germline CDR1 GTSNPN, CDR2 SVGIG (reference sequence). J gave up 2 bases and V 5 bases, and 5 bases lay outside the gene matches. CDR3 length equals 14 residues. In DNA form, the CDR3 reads TGTGCCTGGTTGACAGGGGGTTCCACAGATACGCAGTATTTT. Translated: CAWLTGGSTDTQYF.

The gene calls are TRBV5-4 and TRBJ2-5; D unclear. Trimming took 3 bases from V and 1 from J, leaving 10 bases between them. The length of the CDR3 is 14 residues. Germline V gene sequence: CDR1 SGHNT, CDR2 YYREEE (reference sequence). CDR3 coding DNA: TGTGCCAGCAGCTCTGGAAGCGCCCAAGAGACCCAGTACTTC. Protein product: CASSSGSAQETQYF.

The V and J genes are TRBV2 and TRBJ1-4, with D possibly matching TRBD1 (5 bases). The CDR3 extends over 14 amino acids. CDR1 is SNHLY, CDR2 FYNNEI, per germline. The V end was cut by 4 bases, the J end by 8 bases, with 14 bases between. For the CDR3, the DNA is TGTGCCAGCAGTGGGAATAGGGGAGGAGAAAAACTGTTTTTT. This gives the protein CASSGNRGGEKLFF.

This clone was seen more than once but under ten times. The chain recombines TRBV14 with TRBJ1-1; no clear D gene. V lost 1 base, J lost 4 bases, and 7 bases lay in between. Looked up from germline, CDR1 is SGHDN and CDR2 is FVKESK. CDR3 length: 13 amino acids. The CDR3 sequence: CASSQVQSTEAFF. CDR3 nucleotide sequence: TGTGCCAGCAGCCAAGTACAGTCCACTGAAGCTTTCTTT.

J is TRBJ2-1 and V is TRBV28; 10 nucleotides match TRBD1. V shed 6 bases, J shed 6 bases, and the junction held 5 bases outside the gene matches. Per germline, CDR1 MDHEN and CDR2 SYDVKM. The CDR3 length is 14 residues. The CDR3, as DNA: TGTGCCAGCAGGGGACAGGGGACCCTCAATGAGCAGTTCTTC. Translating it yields CASRGQGTLNEQFF.

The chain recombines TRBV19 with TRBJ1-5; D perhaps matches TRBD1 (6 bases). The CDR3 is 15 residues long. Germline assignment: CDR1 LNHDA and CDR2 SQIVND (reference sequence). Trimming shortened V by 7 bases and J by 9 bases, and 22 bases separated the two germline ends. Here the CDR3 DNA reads TGTGCCAGTACCCCCCGGGGGGCCCGGAGAGTGCCCCAGCATTTT. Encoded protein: CASTPRGARRVPQHF.

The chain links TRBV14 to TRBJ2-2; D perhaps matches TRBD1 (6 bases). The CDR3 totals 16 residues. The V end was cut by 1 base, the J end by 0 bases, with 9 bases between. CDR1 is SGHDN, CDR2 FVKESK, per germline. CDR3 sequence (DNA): TGTGCCAGCAGCCAAGTTACAGGGACGAACACCGGGGAGCTGTTTTTT. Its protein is CASSQVTGTNTGELFF.

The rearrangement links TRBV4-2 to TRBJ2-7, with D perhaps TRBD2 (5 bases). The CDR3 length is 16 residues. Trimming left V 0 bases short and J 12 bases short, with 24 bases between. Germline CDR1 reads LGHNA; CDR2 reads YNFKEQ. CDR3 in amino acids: CASSQDSGFSHEQWYF. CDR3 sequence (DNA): TGTGCCAGCAGCCAAGACAGCGGTTTCAGTCACGAGCAGTGGTACTTC.

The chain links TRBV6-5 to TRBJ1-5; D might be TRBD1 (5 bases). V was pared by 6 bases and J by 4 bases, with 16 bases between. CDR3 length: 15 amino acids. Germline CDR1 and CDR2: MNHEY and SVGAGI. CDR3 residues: CASSPKGLWNQPQHF. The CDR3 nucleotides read TGTGCCAGCAGCCCAAAGGGACTGTGGAATCAGCCCCAGCATTTT.

The CDR3 nucleotides are TGTGCCAGCAGCTCGACTTACATTCGGGTTGGTGAAGCTTTCTTT. It yields the protein CASSSTYIRVGEAFF. J is TRBJ1-1 and V is TRBV5-6; D gene uncertain. CDR3 length equals 15 residues. The germline CDR1 and CDR2 sequences are SGHDT and YYEEEE. Deletions cut 3 bases from V and 7 bases from J, with 19 bases between.

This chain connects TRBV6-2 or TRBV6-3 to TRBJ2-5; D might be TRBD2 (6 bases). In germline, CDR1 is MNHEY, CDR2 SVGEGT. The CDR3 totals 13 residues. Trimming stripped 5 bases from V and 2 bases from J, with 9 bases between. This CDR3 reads CASSRRGQETQYF. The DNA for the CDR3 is TGTGCCAGCAGTCGTCGGGGGCAAGAGACCCAGTACTTC.

The CDR3 protein is CASSQERRGEAFF. As DNA, the CDR3 is TGTGCCAGCAGCCAAGAAAGAAGGGGAGAAGCTTTCTTT. The rearrangement uses TRBV14 and TRBJ1-1, with TRBD1 as a possible D gene (5 bases). Trimming took 0 bases from V and 8 from J, leaving 10 bases between them. The germline V gene has CDR1 SGHDN and CDR2 FVKESK. The CDR3 length is 13 residues.

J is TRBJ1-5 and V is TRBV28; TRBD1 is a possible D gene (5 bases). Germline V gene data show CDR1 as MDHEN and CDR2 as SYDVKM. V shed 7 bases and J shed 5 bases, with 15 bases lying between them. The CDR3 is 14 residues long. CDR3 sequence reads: CASKLGRGDQPQHF. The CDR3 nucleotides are TGTGCCAGCAAGTTAGGTCGGGGGGATCAGCCCCAGCATTTT.

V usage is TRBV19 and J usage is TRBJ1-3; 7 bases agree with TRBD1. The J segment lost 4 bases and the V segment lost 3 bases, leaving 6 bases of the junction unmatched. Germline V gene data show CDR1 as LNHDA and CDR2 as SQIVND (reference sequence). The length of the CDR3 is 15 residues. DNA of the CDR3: TGTGCCAGTAGTATCAACGACAGGGTGGGAAACACCATATATTTT. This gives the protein CASSINDRVGNTIYF.

The CDR3 DNA reads TGTGCCAGCAGCTTGGACTCACGGGGAACGAATGAGCAGTTCTTC. It encodes CASSLDSRGTNEQFF. This chain joins TRBV5-4 and TRBJ2-1, with a possible D match to TRBD2 (5 bases). Per germline, CDR1 SGHNT and CDR2 YYREEE (reference sequence). CDR3 length equals 15 residues. V dropped 0 bases and J dropped 7 bases, with 14 bases sitting between them.

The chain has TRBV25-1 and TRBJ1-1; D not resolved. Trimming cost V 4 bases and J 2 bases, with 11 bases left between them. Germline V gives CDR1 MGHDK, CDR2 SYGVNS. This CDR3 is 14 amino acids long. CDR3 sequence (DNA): TGTGCCAGCAGTGCCCGGGTTGCTAACACTGAAGCTTTCTTT. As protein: CASSARVANTEAFF.